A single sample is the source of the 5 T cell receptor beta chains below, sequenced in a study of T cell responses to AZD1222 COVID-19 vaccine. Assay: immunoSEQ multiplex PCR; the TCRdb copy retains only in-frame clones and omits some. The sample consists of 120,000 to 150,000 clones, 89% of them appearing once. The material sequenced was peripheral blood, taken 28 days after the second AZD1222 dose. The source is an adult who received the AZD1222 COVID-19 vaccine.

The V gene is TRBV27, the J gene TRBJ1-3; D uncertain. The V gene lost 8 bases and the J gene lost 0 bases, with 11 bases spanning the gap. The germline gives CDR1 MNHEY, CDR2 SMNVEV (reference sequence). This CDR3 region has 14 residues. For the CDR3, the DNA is TGTGCCAGCGGGCAGACGAGCTCTGGAAACACCATATATTTT. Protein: CASGQTSSGNTIYF.

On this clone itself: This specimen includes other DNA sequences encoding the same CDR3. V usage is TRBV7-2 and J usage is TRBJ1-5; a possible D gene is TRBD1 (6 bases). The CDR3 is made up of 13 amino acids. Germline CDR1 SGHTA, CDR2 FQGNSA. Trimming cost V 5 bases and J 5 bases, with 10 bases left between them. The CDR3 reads CASSLGQDQPQHF. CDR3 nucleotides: TGTGCCAGCAGCCTGGGACAAGATCAGCCCCAGCATTTT.

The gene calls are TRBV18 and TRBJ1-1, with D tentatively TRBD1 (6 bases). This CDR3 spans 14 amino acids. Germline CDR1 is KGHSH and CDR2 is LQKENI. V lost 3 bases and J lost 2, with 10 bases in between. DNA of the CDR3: TGTGCCAGCTCACCGAGACAGGATAACACTGAAGCTTTCTTT. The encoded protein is CASSPRQDNTEAFF.

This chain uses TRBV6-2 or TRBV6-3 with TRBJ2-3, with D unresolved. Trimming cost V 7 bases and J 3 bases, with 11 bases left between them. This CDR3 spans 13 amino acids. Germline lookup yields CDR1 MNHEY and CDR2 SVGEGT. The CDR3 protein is CASNPSRTDTQYF. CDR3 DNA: TGTGCCAGCAACCCAAGTCGGACAGATACGCAGTATTTT.

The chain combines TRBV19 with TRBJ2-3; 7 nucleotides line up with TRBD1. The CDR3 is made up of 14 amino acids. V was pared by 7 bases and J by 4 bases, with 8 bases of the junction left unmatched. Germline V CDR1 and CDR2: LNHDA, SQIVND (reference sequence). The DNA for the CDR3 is TGTGCCAGTACCCCCCATCAGGGGGCAGATACGCAGTATTTT. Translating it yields CASTPHQGADTQYF.